The text below deals with one T cell receptor beta chain. These data belong to a study of blood T cell repertoires in COVID-19. Study-level background: Samples taken during acute and convalescent COVID-19 were collected in the United States, Italy and Spain. From T cells, B-cell-depleted T cells, or PBMCs came the material, which was cDNA or gDNA.

Original processing methods: Reference gene primer amplification yielded estimated nucleated cell counts. Clones were sequenced by immunoSEQ multiplex PCR, and TCRdb holds only the in-frame ones, with some missing. V and J calls and clone size are those listed in that table; D and trimming were worked out from the DNA. The data contain 40,000 to 65,000 clones, more than 70% of them singletons. CDR3 length equals 17 residues. J was trimmed by 5 bases and V by 1 base; bases with no gene match: 7. The V gene's germline CDR1 is LNHNV and CDR2 YYDKDF (reference sequence). This chain links TRBV15 with TRBJ2-3; 12 positions agree with TRBD2. The TCR originated in a man aged 65-85 years with active COVID-19. Sequencing was performed on peripheral blood. The CDR3 region has the DNA TGTGCCACCAGCAGAGGGCTGACTAGCGGGGGAGGAGATACGCAGTATTTT. Translation gives CATSRGLTSGGGDTQYF.